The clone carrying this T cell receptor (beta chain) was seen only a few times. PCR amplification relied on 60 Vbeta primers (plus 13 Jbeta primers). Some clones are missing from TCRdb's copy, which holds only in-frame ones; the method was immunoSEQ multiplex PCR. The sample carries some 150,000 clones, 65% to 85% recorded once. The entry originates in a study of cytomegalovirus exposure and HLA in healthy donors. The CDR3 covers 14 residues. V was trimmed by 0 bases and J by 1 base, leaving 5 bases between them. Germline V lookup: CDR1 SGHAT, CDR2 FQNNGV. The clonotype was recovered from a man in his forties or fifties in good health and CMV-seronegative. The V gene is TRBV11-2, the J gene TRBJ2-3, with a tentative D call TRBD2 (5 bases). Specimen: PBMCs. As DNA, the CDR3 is TGTGCCAGCAGCTTAGATAGCGGCACAGATACGCAGTATTTT. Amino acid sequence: CASSLDSGTDTQYF.